The T cell receptor beta chain under discussion was sequenced for a study of cytomegalovirus exposure and HLA in healthy donors. Trimming left V 6 bases short and J 4 bases short, with 16 bases between. The CDR3 has 14 residues. From germline, CDR1 is SGHNT and CDR2 YYREEE (reference sequence). This PCR relied on a set of 60 Vbeta primers and 13 Jbeta primers. Repertoires were generated with immunoSEQ multiplex PCR, while TCRdb's copy carries only in-frame clones and drops some. The sample shows fewer than 95,000 clones, 85% of them seen only once. Input material: PBMCs. The receptor comes from a man aged 40-49 years in good health and CMV-seropositive. V usage is TRBV5-4 and J usage is TRBJ2-5; D is possibly TRBD1 (5 bases). The CDR3, as DNA: TGTGCCAGCACCCATCGGTCTCAGGGAGAGACCCAGTACTTC. Its translation is CASTHRSQGETQYF.